The sequence of this T cell receptor beta chain was determined in a study of blood T cell repertoires in COVID-19. Across the whole study: The study drew acute and convalescent COVID-19 samples from the United States, Italy and Spain. The cDNA or gDNA used as material had been derived from T cells, B-cell-depleted T cells, or PBMCs.

Under the authors' procedure: Reference gene primer amplification in the assay estimated nucleated cell counts. Only in-frame clones appear in the TCRdb table, and some are missing; sequencing was by immunoSEQ multiplex PCR. V, J and clone size are taken as reported in that table, and D and trimming were inferred from the DNA itself. The data hold about 160,000 clones, with 80% to 90% observed a single time. The Seattle patients joined while their infection was active and were tracked longitudinally afterward. The CDR3 totals 16 residues. V was pared by 0 bases and J by 4 bases, with 16 bases between. In germline, CDR1 is SGHRS, CDR2 YFSETQ. This clone showed up just a few times.

The source material was peripheral blood. The source of this sequence is a young man with COVID-19, enrolled during active disease. This rearrangement joins TRBV5-1 to TRBJ2-5, with a tentative D call TRBD1 (6 bases). CDR3 amino acids: CASSLGSGAVVETQYF. DNA for the CDR3: TGCGCCAGCAGCTTGGGGTCAGGGGCGGTGGTAGAGACCCAGTACTTC.